The 21 T cell receptor beta chains reported below all come from one sample, sequenced in a study of CXCR3-negative and CXCR3-positive naive CD8 T cells. Overall study results and limits: Hydrophobicity was higher for TRB CDR3s found in CXCR3-positive naive cells than in CXCR3-negative naive cells.

Libraries of TRB cDNA were made by 5' RACE and carried UMIs. TCRdb reprocessed the 5' RACE reads, with one entry per CDR3 protein and no DNA. This sample contains around 65,000 distinct CDR3 sequences. What these receptors recognize is not known. The sequencing input was naive CXCR3+ CD8+ T cells from blood. As for subset: CD45RO-CCR7+CD27+CD95- naive CD8+ T cells expressing CXCR3 (TNR3+). The receptors were sampled from a human donor in good health. Some clones in this sample may be carry-over from other donors' samples.

This chain joins TRBV4-3 and TRBJ1-1; with no DNA, the TCRdb D assignment of TRBD1 cannot be verified. The CDR3 runs to 14 residues. CDR1 and CDR2 (germline): LGHNA, YSLEER. The CDR3 spells CASSQGGTDTEAFF.

The chain combines TRBV6-2 or TRBV6-3 with TRBJ2-7; TCRdb proposes TRBD2, but this gene call is untestable without DNA. Germline assignment: CDR1 MNHEY and CDR2 SVGEGT. The CDR3 sequence is 13 residues long. The CDR3 protein is CASGEGENDEQYF.

The V gene is TRBV5-6, the J gene TRBJ2-3. Germline V gives CDR1 SGHDT, CDR2 YYEEEE. This CDR3 spans 17 amino acids. The CDR3 region is CASSLAREIQPTDTQYF.

V is TRBV21-1 and J is TRBJ1-4; TCRdb proposes TRBD1, but this gene call is untestable without DNA. TRBV21-1 is an annotated pseudogene. CDR3 length: 17 residues. CDR3 sequence: CASSKVGGGGTNEKLFF.

The CDR3 protein is CASSASGGKETQYF. V usage is TRBV9 and J usage is TRBJ2-5; absent DNA, TCRdb's TRBD2 call cannot be checked. CDR1 SGDLS and CDR2 YYNGEE come from the germline V gene. CDR3 length equals 14 residues. The full variable domain, with the rest looked up from reference TRBV9 and TRBJ2-5, is DSGVTQTPKHLITATGQRVTLRCSPRSGDLSVYWYQQSLDQGLQFLIQYYNGEERAKGNILERFSAQQFPDLHSELNLSSLELGDSALYFCASSASGGKETQYFGPGTRLLVL.

The chain links TRBV12-5 to TRBJ2-7; absent DNA, TCRdb's TRBD1 call cannot be checked. CDR3 size: 12 residues. CDR1 is LGHNT, CDR2 FRNRAP, per germline. CDR3 region: CASGFQGYEQYF.

This rearrangement joins TRBV6-2 or TRBV6-3 to TRBJ2-3. CDR1 is MNHEY, CDR2 SVGEGT, per germline. This CDR3 contains 14 residues. CDR3 sequence: CASSYPRFTDTQYF.

The chain links TRBV21-1 to TRBJ2-3; without DNA, the TCRdb call of TRBD2 cannot be checked. TRBV21-1 is shown as a pseudogene. The CDR3 spans 18 residues. The CDR3 is CASRSPEGLAESTDTQYF.

This sequence joins TRBV7-2 and TRBJ2-5; TCRdb lists TRBD1, though no DNA is available to test this call. CDR3 length: 18 residues. Germline V gene sequence: CDR1 SGHTA, CDR2 FQGNSA. The CDR3 sequence: CASTPLVPRPGQLETQYF. Drawing the rest from reference TRBV7-2 and TRBJ2-5, the complete variable domain is GAGVSQSPSNKVTEKGKDVELRCDPISGHTALYWYRQSLGQGLEFLIYFQGNSAPDKSGLPSDRFSAERTGGSVSTLTIQRTQQEDSAVYLCASTPLVPRPGQLETQYFGPGTRLLVL.

This chain links TRBV29-1 with TRBJ1-1; checking the TCRdb D call of TRBD1 is not possible without DNA. Germline CDR1 and CDR2: SQVTM and ANQGSEA. The CDR3 has 14 amino acids. CDR3 sequence reads: CSALGWDTVTEAFF. Full variable domain (missing parts from reference TRBV29-1 and TRBJ1-1): SAVISQKPSRDICQRGTSLTIQCQVDSQVTMMFWYRQQPGQSLTLIATANQGSEATYESGFVIDKFPISRPNLTFSTLTVSNMSPEDSSIYLCSALGWDTVTEAFFGQGTRLTVV.

The CDR3 sequence is CSVATPERYQPQHF. The rearrangement joins TRBV29-1 to TRBJ1-5; the D call of TRBD1 rests on TCRdb alone, since no DNA is present to check it. CDR1 and CDR2 from the germline V gene are SQVTM and ANQGSEA. This CDR3 is 14 amino acids long. The full variable domain, with the rest looked up from reference TRBV29-1 and TRBJ1-5, is SAVISQKPSRDICQRGTSLTIQCQVDSQVTMMFWYRQQPGQSLTLIATANQGSEATYESGFVIDKFPISRPNLTFSTLTVSNMSPEDSSIYLCSVATPERYQPQHFGDGTRLSIL.

V gene TRBV20-1 combines with J gene TRBJ1-5; the D call of TRBD1 rests on TCRdb alone, since no DNA is present to check it. Per germline, CDR1 DFQATT and CDR2 SNEGSKA (reference sequence). The CDR3 is 16 residues long. The CDR3 spells CSAAYGTATRTQPQHF.

The chain carries TRBV7-8 and TRBJ2-7; TCRdb's D call, TRBD1, is unchecked because there is no DNA. The germline V gene has CDR1 SGHVS and CDR2 FQNEAQ. The CDR3 is made up of 15 amino acids. CDR3 in amino acids: CASSRDRGLYYEQYF.

The CDR3 loop reads CSASLAENTGELFF. The chain has TRBV20-1 and TRBJ2-2. The CDR3 extends over 14 amino acids. The germline gives CDR1 DFQATT, CDR2 SNEGSKA (reference sequence).

CDR3 region: CASSQDHIGETPYQETQYF. The rearrangement uses TRBV4-3 and TRBJ2-5. The V gene's germline CDR1 is LGHNA and CDR2 YSLEER. The CDR3 runs to 19 residues.

CDR3 loop: CASSYSYRKISYNEQFF. The V and J genes are TRBV6-5 and TRBJ2-1. CDR1 is MNHEY and CDR2 is SVGAGI in the germline V gene. The CDR3 contains 17 residues.

J is TRBJ2-7 and V is TRBV10-1; TCRdb's D gene call, TRBD1, goes unchecked for lack of DNA. CDR3 length: 18 residues. CDR1 is WNHNN, CDR2 SYGVQD, per germline (reference sequence). CDR3 in amino acids: CASSESSAGEGASYEQYF.

The chain uses TRBV27 and TRBJ2-7; TCRdb's assignment of TRBD1 cannot be checked, as there is no DNA. The germline V gene encodes CDR1 MNHEY and CDR2 SMNVEV (reference sequence). The CDR3 extends over 14 amino acids. Here the CDR3 reads CASSPEQGGSEQYF.

The chain recombines TRBV10-2 with TRBJ2-5. From germline, CDR1 is WSHSY and CDR2 SAAADI. The CDR3 runs to 12 residues. CDR3 loop: CASTGYQETQYF.

This chain uses TRBV27 with TRBJ2-7; the D gene TCRdb calls, TRBD1, cannot be checked with no DNA. The CDR3 is 15 amino acids. The germline CDR1 and CDR2 sequences are MNHEY and SMNVEV (reference sequence). The CDR3: CASSPTWGSHYEQYF.

This CDR3 reads CASSVGSGYEQYF. This chain uses TRBV7-9 with TRBJ2-7. This CDR3 contains 13 residues. CDR1 is SEHNR, CDR2 FQNEAQ, per germline (reference sequence).